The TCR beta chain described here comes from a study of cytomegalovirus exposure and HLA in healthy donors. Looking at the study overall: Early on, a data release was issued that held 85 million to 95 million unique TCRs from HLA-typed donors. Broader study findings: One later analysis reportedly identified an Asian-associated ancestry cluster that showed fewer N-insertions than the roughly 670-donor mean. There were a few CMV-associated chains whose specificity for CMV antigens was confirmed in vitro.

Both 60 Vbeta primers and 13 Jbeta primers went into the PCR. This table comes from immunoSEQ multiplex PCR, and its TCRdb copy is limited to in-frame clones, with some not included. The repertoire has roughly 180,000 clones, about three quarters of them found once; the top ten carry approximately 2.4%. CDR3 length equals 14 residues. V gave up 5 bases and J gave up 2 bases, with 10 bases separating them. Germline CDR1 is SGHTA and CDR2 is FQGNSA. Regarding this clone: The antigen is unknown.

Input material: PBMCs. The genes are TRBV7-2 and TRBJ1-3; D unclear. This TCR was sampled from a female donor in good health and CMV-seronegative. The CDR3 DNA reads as TGTGCCAGCAGCCCTACACTAACTGGAAACACCATATATTTT. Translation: CASSPTLTGNTIYF.